This T cell receptor (beta chain) is from a study of regulatory T cells in long-lasting Graves disease. Whole-study findings and limits: Segments TRBV28, TRBJ1-2 and TRBJ2-5 showed preferential usage in persistent disease. Among the persistent patients, 2,741 public clonotypes were shared, more than the roughly 970 shared among new patients. Thyroid tissue was not sampled; only peripheral blood was.

Described time point: newly diagnosed GD, antithyroid drugs for less than 3 months. RNA isolated from PBMCs was used to make the TCR library. About this clonotype itself: The target antigen is unknown.

Arm-PCR with iRepertoire HTBI primers amplified the CDR3 regions for these TCR beta libraries. In the source study's methods: The samples included around 62 TRBV and roughly 14 TRBJ segments. In TCRdb, the multiplex PCR reads were re-called with MiXCR into one record per CDR3 protein. TCRdb, not the authors, supplied the V and J calls. The sample lists about 310,000 distinct CDR3 sequences, over 15% occurring once. The CDR3 is 13 amino acids. After removal of 5 bases from V and 4 bases from J, the junction contained 4 bases not matched to a gene. Per germline, CDR1 DFQATT and CDR2 SNEGSKA (reference sequence).

This material consisted of peripheral blood mononuclear cells (PBMCs), taken at new diagnosis, from a patient treated with antithyroid drugs. The receptor was isolated from a female donor with Graves disease. This chain uses TRBV20-1 with TRBJ2-1; TRBD1 agrees at 8 bases. CDR3 residues: CSAPGQVYNEQFF. The CDR3 DNA reads as TGCAGTGCTCCGGGACAGGTATACAATGAGCAGTTCTTC.